The sequence of this TCR beta chain was determined in a study of blood T cell repertoires in COVID-19. Across the whole study: Samples representing acute and convalescent COVID-19 were sourced from the United States, Italy and Spain.

The CDR3 contains 13 residues. Trimming removed 2 bases from V and 7 bases from J, with 11 bases in between. CDR1 and CDR2 from the germline V gene are MNHEY and SVGAGI. Authors' data handling: The authors estimated nucleated cell counts from reference gene primer amplification. The method was immunoSEQ multiplex PCR; TCRdb's version includes in-frame clones alone and lacks a portion of them. V, J and clone size derive from that table, while D and trimming were established from the DNA sequence. The data hold about 220,000 clones, with over 75% observed a single time. Sequencing used peripheral blood. The V and J genes are TRBV6-5 and TRBJ1-2; D is ambiguous. The source is a woman aged 70 to 79 with COVID-19, enrolled during active disease. The CDR3 protein is CASSYVIRGGYTF. The CDR3 bases are TGTGCCAGCAGTTACGTGATACGGGGTGGCTACACCTTC.